This TCR beta chain emerged from a study of high-grade serous ovarian cancer treatment subgroups. The germline V gene has CDR1 MRHNA and CDR2 SNTAGT. There are 14 residues in the CDR3. The V segment lost 5 bases and the J segment 6 bases; nucleotides outside the gene matches: 7. Tumor samples were taken before definitive surgery or chemotherapy. Sequencing used immunoSEQ multiplex PCR; TCRdb keeps in-frame clones, though not all of them. Of 15,000 to 20,000 clones listed, approximately 76% were seen once; the top ten hold approximately 4.5%. The sample comprised tumor tissue. The J gene is TRBJ2-3, the V gene TRBV6-4; TRBD1 matches 8 bases. This receptor was identified in a human donor with high-grade serous ovarian cancer. The chain's CDR3 is CASSPGGGVDTQYF. As DNA, the CDR3 is TGTGCCAGCAGTCCAGGGGGCGGAGTGGATACGCAGTATTTT.